The rows below give T cell receptor beta chains drawn from one sample of a study of T cells in localized non-small cell lung cancer. The table came from immunoSEQ multiplex PCR; TCRdb's copy has only in-frame clones and leaves some out. The table has under 35,000 clones, under 95% seen once; the top ten hold about 28%. Sequenced here: peripheral blood, sampled before any cancer treatment. Receptors were obtained from a female donor at least 60 years old with stage I lung adenocarcinoma. CDR3s include the opening cysteine and the closing phenylalanine or tryptophan. The D gene is left open where the match is weak. Clone size appears in some rows only: once, few, many, or a class for an expanded clone.

NA,TRBV7-9,NA,TRBJ1-3,CASSLESNTIYF,TGTGCCAGCAGCTTAGAATCGAACACCATATATTTT
NA,TRBV27,NA,TRBJ2-7,CASSLSTGTAADEQYF,TGTGCCAGCAGTTTATCGACAGGGACTGCTGCCGACGAGCAGTACTTC
NA,TRBV7-6,TRBD1,TRBJ2-2,CASSLRGDRNTGELFF,TGTGCCAGCAGCTTAAGAGGGGACAGGAACACCGGGGAGCTGTTTTTT
NA,TRBV11-3,TRBD2,TRBJ2-1,CASSSLAGGGSYNEQFF,TGTGCCAGCAGCTCACTAGCGGGAGGTGGTTCCTACAATGAGCAGTTCTTC
NA,TRBV5-1,NA,TRBJ1-1,CASSTRQSTNTEAFF,TGCGCCAGCAGCACCAGACAGTCTACGAACACTGAAGCTTTCTTT
NA,TRBV5-6,TRBD1,TRBJ1-5,CASSQGAAQPQHF,TGTGCCAGCAGCCAGGGGGCGGCGCAGCCCCAGCATTTT
NA,TRBV5-1,TRBD1,TRBJ2-1,CASSLEGQNSYNEQFF,TGCGCCAGCAGCTTAGAGGGACAGAACTCCTACAATGAGCAGTTCTTC
NA,TRBV5-1,NA,TRBJ1-1,CASSSQTGNTEAFF,TGCGCCAGCAGCTCGCAAACAGGGAACACTGAAGCTTTCTTT
NA,TRBV5-1,TRBD1,TRBJ2-5,CASRRDRQETQYF,TGCGCCAGCAGGAGGGACAGGCAAGAGACCCAGTACTTC
NA,TRBV11-2,TRBD1,TRBJ1-4,CASSLSPDRGEKLFF,TGTGCCAGCAGCTTATCTCCGGACAGGGGAGAAAAACTGTTTTTT
NA,TRBV6-1,TRBD1,TRBJ1-4,CASSDRDRVEKLFF,TGTGCCAGCAGTGACCGGGACAGGGTTGAAAAACTGTTTTTT
NA,TRBV19,TRBD1,TRBJ1-1,CASRDRATEAFF,TGTGCCAGCCGGGACAGGGCCACTGAAGCTTTCTTT
NA,TRBV11-2,TRBD1,TRBJ1-2,CASTSLRVGQGGGYGYTF,TGTGCCAGCACCTCCCTAAGGGTAGGACAGGGCGGGGGCTATGGCTACACCTTC
few,TRBV6-1,NA,TRBJ1-5,CASIQTGNQPQHF,TGTGCCAGCATACAGACGGGCAATCAGCCCCAGCATTTT
NA,TRBV27,NA,TRBJ2-7,CASRTTPFGSYEQYF,TGTGCCAGCAGGACGACACCGTTCGGAAGCTACGAGCAGTACTTC
NA,TRBV5-1,NA,TRBJ1-2,CASSPDGYGYTF,TGCGCCAGCAGCCCGGACGGATATGGCTACACCTTC
few,TRBV10-3,NA,TRBJ1-1,CAISESSGGYTEAFF,TGTGCCATCAGTGAGTCCTCTGGGGGCTACACTGAAGCTTTCTTT
NA,TRBV7-2,TRBD2,TRBJ2-1,CASSLISGSSYNEQFF,TGTGCCAGCAGCTTGATTAGCGGGAGCTCCTACAATGAGCAGTTCTTC
once,TRBV19,TRBD1,TRBJ1-1,CASRGDRVHTEAFF,TGTGCCAGTAGGGGGGACAGGGTTCACACTGAAGCTTTCTTT
NA,TRBV7-9,NA,TRBJ1-4,CASSLGADNEKLFF,TGTGCCAGCAGCTTAGGTGCGGATAATGAAAAACTGTTTTTT
NA,TRBV10-1,TRBD1,TRBJ2-1,CASSESIGQVRNEQFF,TGCGCCAGCAGTGAGTCCATAGGACAGGTTAGGAATGAGCAGTTCTTC
NA,TRBV4-1,NA,TRBJ1-3,CASSRDYGRRSGNTIYF,TGCGCCAGCAGCCGAGACTACGGACGACGCTCTGGAAACACCATATATTTT
NA,TRBV11-2,NA,TRBJ2-7,CASSLGGGATYEQYF,TGTGCCAGCAGCTTAGGTGGCGGGGCTACCTACGAGCAGTACTTC
medium-sized,TRBV6-5,TRBD1,TRBJ1-2,CASSSTGALSGYTF,TGTGCCAGCAGTTCGACAGGGGCCCTCTCCGGCTACACCTTC
NA,TRBV28,NA,TRBJ2-5,CASSLADQETQYF,TGTGCCAGCAGTTTGGCCGACCAAGAGACCCAGTACTTC
NA,TRBV30,TRBD2,TRBJ2-3,CAWRAGGPSTQYF,TGTGCCTGGAGAGCGGGAGGGCCTAGTACGCAGTATTTT
NA,TRBV4-2,NA,TRBJ2-7,CASSQERFYEQYF,TGTGCCAGCAGCCAAGAGAGATTTTACGAGCAGTACTTC
NA,TRBV6-4,TRBD1,TRBJ2-1,CASSAGQGGNEQFF,TGTGCCAGCAGTGCCGGACAGGGCGGTAATGAGCAGTTCTTC
once,TRBV18,NA,TRBJ1-5,CASSPGTTYQPQHF,TGTGCCAGCTCACCTGGGACAACATATCAGCCCCAGCATTTT
NA,TRBV6-1,TRBD1,TRBJ1-1,CASTGTGSMNTEAFF,TGTGCCAGCACCGGGACAGGGAGCATGAACACTGAAGCTTTCTTT
NA,TRBV5-1,NA,TRBJ2-7,CASSDQTGVGNEQYF,TGCGCCAGCAGCGACCAGACGGGGGTAGGGAACGAGCAGTACTTC
NA,TRBV18,NA,TRBJ2-1,CASSPGETGNEQFF,TGTGCCAGCTCACCGGGAGAAACAGGGAATGAGCAGTTCTTC
NA,TRBV14,NA,TRBJ2-1,CASSPRVGAVNEQFF,TGTGCCAGCAGCCCCCGAGTAGGTGCAGTAAATGAGCAGTTCTTC
NA,TRBV28,TRBD1,TRBJ2-3,CASRDRGRTDTQYF,TGTGCCAGCAGGGACAGGGGGCGCACCGATACGCAGTATTTT
NA,TRBV10-3,TRBD1,TRBJ2-1,CAIRAGGPYNEQFF,TGTGCCATCAGGGCAGGGGGCCCCTACAATGAGCAGTTCTTC
NA,TRBV27,NA,TRBJ1-2,CASSFEAGAQTGYTF,TGTGCCAGCAGTTTCGAAGCGGGGGCACAAACCGGCTACACCTTC
NA,TRBV7-2,NA,TRBJ1-1,CASSLVQGGSEAFF,TGTGCCAGCAGCTTAGTACAGGGTGGTTCTGAAGCTTTCTTT
NA,TRBV6-6,NA,TRBJ1-3,CASSSQDSGNTIYF,TGTGCCAGCAGTTCACAGGACTCTGGAAACACCATATATTTT
NA,TRBV5-4,NA,TRBJ1-1,CASSLLNTEAFF,TGTGCCAGCAGCTTGTTGAACACTGAAGCTTTCTTT
NA,TRBV28,TRBD1,TRBJ2-5,CASSRTGRLETQYF,TGTGCCAGCAGTCGGACAGGGCGACTAGAGACCCAGTACTTC
once,TRBV18,NA,TRBJ2-3,CASSPRFSDTQYF,TGTGCCAGCTCACCGCGGTTCTCAGATACGCAGTATTTT
NA,TRBV14,NA,TRBJ2-1,CASSQDGLVGRSSYNEQFF,TGTGCCAGCAGCCAAGATGGGCTAGTCGGAAGGAGCTCCTACAATGAGCAGTTCTTC
NA,TRBV6-1,NA,TRBJ2-5,CASSPFVGETQYF,TGTGCCAGCAGTCCCTTTGTGGGAGAGACCCAGTACTTC
once,TRBV7-9,NA,TRBJ1-1,CASSGRRDPNTEAFF,TGTGCCAGCAGCGGCCGGAGGGACCCCAACACTGAAGCTTTCTTT
NA,TRBV25-1,NA,TRBJ1-4,CASSEARSVF,TGTGCCAGCAGTGAAGCGAGGTCGGTTTTT
once,TRBV19,TRBD2,TRBJ2-7,CASSIGHSGSGYEQYF,TGTGCCAGTAGTATCGGTCATAGCGGGAGCGGTTACGAGCAGTACTTC
NA,TRBV7-9,NA,TRBJ2-5,CASSPEKAGQETQYF,TGTGCCAGCAGCCCCGAAAAAGCGGGCCAAGAGACCCAGTACTTC
NA,TRBV19,NA,TRBJ1-3,CASSITGTGSAGNTIYF,TGTGCCAGTAGTATAACCGGTACAGGGAGCGCTGGAAACACCATATATTTT
few,TRBV10-3,NA,TRBJ2-7,CAISESLVDEQYF,TGTGCCATCAGTGAGTCTTTGGTGGACGAGCAGTACTTC
NA,TRBV6-6,TRBD1,TRBJ1-5,CATLGRGDFGNQPQHF,TGTGCCACTCTAGGCAGGGGGGATTTCGGCAATCAGCCCCAGCATTTT
NA,TRBV19,NA,TRBJ1-5,CASSPRTIRNQPQHF,TGTGCCAGTAGCCCCCGTACCATTCGCAATCAGCCCCAGCATTTT
NA,TRBV30,NA,TRBJ2-1,CALQAVSSYNEQFF,TGTGCCTTGCAAGCCGTTAGCTCCTACAATGAGCAGTTCTTC
NA,TRBV6-1,NA,TRBJ1-2,CASSEAWGRISGYTF,TGTGCCAGCAGTGAAGCTTGGGGGCGCATTTCTGGCTACACCTTC
NA,TRBV14,NA,TRBJ2-1,CASSQLGEQFF,TGTGCCAGCAGCCAGCTTGGCGAGCAGTTCTTC
NA,TRBV27,NA,TRBJ1-2,CASSFSGSNYGYTF,TGTGCCAGCAGTTTTTCGGGGAGCAACTATGGCTACACCTTC